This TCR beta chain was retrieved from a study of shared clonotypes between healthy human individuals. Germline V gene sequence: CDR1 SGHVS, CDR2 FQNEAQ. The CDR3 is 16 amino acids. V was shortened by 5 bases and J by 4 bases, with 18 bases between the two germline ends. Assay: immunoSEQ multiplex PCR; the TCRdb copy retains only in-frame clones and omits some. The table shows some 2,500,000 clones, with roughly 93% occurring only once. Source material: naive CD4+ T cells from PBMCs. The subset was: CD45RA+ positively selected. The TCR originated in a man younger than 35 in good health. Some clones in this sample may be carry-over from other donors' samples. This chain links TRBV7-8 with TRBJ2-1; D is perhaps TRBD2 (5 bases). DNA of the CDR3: TGTGCCAGCAGCGCATTCAACCGGGGTCTATACAATGAGCAGTTCTTC. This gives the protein CASSAFNRGLYNEQFF.